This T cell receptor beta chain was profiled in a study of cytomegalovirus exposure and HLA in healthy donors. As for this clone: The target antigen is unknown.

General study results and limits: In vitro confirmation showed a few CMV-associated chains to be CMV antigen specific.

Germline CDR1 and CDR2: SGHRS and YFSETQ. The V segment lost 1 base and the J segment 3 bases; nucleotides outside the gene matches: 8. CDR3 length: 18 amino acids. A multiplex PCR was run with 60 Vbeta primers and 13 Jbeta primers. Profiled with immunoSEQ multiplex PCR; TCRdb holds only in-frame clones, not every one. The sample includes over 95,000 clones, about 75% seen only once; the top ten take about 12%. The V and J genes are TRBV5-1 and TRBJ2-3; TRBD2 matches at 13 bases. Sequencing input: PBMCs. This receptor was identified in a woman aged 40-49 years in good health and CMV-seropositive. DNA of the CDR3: TGCGCCAGCAGCTTGTGGACCGGACTAGCGGGGGAGACAGATACGCAGTATTTT. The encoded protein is CASSLWTGLAGETDTQYF.